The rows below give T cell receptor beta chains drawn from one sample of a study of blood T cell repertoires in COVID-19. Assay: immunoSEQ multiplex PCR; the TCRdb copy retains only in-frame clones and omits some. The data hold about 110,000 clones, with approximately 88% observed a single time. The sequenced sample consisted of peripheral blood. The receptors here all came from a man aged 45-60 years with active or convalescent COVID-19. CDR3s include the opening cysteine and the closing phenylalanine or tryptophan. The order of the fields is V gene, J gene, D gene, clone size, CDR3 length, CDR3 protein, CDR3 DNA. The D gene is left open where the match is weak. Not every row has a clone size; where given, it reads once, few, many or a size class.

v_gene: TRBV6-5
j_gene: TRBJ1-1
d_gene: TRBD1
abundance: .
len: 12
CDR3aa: CAALQGYTEAFF
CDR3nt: TGTGCCGCTCTACAGGGGTACACTGAAGCTTTCTTT

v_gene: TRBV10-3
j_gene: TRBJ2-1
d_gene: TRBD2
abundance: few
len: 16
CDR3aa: CAISDASGRKSDEQFF
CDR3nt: TGTGCCATCAGCGACGCTAGCGGGAGGAAAAGCGATGAGCAGTTCTTC

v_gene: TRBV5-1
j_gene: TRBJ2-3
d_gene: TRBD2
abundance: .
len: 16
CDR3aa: CASSLRREGRADTQYF
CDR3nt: TGCGCCAGCAGCTTGCGGCGGGAGGGCCGGGCAGATACGCAGTATTTT

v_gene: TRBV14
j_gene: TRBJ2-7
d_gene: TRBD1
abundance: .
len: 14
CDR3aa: CASSQERDSYEQYF
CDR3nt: TGTGCCAGCAGCCAAGAGAGGGACAGCTACGAGCAGTACTTC

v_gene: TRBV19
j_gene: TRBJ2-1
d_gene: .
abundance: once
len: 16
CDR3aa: CASSIRGKGVHNEQFF
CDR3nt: TGTGCCAGTAGTATCAGGGGAAAGGGAGTCCACAATGAGCAGTTCTTC

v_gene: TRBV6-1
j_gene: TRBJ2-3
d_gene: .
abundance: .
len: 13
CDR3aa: CASSPTRGGTQYF
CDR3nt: TGTGCCAGCAGCCCCACTCGGGGTGGTACGCAGTATTTT

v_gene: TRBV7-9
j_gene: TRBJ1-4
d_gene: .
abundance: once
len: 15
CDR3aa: CASSLAQGSNEKLFF
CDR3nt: TGTGCCAGCAGCTTAGCCCAGGGCAGTAATGAAAAACTGTTTTTT

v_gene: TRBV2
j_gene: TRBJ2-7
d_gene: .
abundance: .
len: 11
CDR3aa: CASRYTDEQYF
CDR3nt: TGTGCCAGCAGATACACCGACGAGCAGTACTTC

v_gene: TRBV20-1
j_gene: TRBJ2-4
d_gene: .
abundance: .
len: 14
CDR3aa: CSASLPVAKNIQYF
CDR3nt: TGCAGTGCTAGTCTTCCGGTAGCCAAAAACATTCAGTACTTC

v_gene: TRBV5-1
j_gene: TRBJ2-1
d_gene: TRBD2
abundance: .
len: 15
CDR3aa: CASSLTTSGRNEQFF
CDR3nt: TGCGCCAGCAGCTTGACGACTAGCGGGAGGAATGAGCAGTTCTTC

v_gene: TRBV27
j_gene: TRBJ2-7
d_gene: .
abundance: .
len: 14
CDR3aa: CASSLYTGPSEQYF
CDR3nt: TGTGCCAGCAGTTTATATACAGGGCCTTCCGAGCAGTACTTC

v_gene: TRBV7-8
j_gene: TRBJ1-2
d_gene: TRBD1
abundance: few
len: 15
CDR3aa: CASSLFAGTGDGYTF
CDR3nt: TGTGCCAGCAGCTTATTTGCCGGGACAGGGGATGGCTACACCTTC

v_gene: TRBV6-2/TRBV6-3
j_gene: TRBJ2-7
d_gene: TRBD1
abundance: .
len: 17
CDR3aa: CASSYVIRGPLSYEQYF
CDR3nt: TGTGCCAGCAGTTACGTTATAAGGGGGCCCCTCTCCTACGAGCAGTACTTC

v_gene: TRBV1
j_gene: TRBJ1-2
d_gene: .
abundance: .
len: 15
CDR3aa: CTSSQGEGGVGGYTF
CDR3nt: TGCACCAGCAGCCAAGGAGAGGGAGGAGTCGGTGGCTACACCTTC

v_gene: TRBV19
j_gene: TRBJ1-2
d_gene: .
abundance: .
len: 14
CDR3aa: CASSISENSYGYTF
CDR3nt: TGTGCCAGTAGTATAAGCGAGAACTCTTATGGCTACACCTTC

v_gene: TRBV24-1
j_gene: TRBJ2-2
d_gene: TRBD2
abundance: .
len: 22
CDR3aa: CATSDWGTHALLAGGSTGELFF
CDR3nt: TGTGCCACCAGTGATTGGGGGACCCACGCCTTACTAGCGGGAGGAAGTACCGGGGAGCTGTTTTTT

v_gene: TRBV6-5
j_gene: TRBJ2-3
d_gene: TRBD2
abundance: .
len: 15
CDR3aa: CATLLAGGRSDTQYF
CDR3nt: TGTGCCACCCTCCTCGCGGGAGGACGATCAGATACGCAGTATTTT

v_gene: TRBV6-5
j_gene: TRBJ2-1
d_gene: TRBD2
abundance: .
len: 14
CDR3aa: CASSSSGGRHEQFF
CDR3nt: TGTGCCAGCAGCTCTAGCGGAGGTAGGCATGAGCAGTTCTTC

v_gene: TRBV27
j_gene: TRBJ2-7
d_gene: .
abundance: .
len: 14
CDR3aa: CASSPWGYAYEQYF
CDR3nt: TGTGCCAGCAGTCCCTGGGGCTACGCCTACGAGCAGTACTTC

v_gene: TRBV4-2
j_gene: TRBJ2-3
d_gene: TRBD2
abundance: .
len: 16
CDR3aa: CASSQDWEGLRDTQYF
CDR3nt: TGTGCCAGCAGCCAAGATTGGGAGGGTTTGAGAGATACGCAGTATTTT

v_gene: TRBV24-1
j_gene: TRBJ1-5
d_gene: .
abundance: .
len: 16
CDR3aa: CATSERRGRSDQPQHF
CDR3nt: TGTGCCACCAGTGAAAGACGCGGTAGGAGCGATCAGCCCCAGCATTTT

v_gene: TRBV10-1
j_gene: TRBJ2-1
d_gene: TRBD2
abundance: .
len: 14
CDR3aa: CASSGQLTSGNLFF
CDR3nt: TGCGCCAGCAGTGGTCAATTGACTAGCGGGAATTTGTTCTTC

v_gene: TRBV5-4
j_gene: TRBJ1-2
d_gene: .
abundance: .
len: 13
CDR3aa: CASSLGGEAGYTF
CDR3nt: TGTGCCAGCAGCTTGGGCGGGGAGGCTGGCTACACCTTC

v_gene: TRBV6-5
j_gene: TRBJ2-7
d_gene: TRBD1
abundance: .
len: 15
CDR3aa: CASSYSGTGVYEQYF
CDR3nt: TGTGCCAGCAGTTACTCGGGGACAGGGGTCTACGAGCAGTACTTC

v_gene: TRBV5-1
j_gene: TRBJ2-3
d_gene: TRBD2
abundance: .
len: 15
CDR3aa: CASVTSGSSTDTQYF
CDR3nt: TGCGCCAGCGTTACTAGCGGCTCTAGCACAGATACGCAGTATTTT

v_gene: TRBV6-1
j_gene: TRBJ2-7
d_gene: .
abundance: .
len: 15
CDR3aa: CASSEVAGNRYEQYF
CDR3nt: TGTGCCAGCAGTGAAGTGGCAGGGAACCGCTACGAGCAGTACTTC

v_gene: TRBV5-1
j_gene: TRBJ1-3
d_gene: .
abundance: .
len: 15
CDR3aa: CASSLGESSGNTIYF
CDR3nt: TGCGCCAGCAGCTTGGGAGAGTCCTCTGGAAACACCATATATTTT

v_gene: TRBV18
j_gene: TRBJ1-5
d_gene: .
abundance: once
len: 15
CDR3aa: CASALDGRGNQPQHF
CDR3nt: TGTGCCAGTGCACTTGACGGCAGGGGCAATCAGCCCCAGCATTTT

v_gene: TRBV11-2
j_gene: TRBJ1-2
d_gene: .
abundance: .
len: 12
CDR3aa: CASSDAGAGYTF
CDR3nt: TGTGCCAGCAGTGACGCAGGGGCTGGCTACACCTTC

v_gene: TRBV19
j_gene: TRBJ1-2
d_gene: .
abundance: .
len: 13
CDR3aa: CASSMWPDYGYTF
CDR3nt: TGTGCCAGTAGTATGTGGCCAGACTATGGCTACACCTTC

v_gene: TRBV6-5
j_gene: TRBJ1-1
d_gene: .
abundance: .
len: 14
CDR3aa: CASSSRERYTEAFF
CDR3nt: TGTGCCAGCAGTTCCAGGGAAAGGTACACTGAAGCTTTCTTT

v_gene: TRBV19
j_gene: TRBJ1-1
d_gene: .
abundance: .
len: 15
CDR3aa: CASSIAVRFSAEAFF
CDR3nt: TGTGCCAGTAGTATAGCTGTCCGGTTCAGCGCTGAAGCTTTCTTT

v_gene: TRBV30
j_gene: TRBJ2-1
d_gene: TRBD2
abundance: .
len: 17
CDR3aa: CAWERTGTSGTYNEQFF
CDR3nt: TGTGCCTGGGAAAGGACGGGGACTAGCGGGACCTACAATGAGCAGTTCTTC

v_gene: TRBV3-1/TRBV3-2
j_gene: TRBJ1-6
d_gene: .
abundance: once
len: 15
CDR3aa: CASSPLTGSNSPLHF
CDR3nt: TGTGCCAGCAGCCCACTGACAGGCTCTAATTCACCCCTCCACTTT

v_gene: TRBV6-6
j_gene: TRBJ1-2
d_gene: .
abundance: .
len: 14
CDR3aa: CASSYSEINYGYTF
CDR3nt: TGTGCCAGCAGTTACTCGGAGATAAACTATGGCTACACCTTC

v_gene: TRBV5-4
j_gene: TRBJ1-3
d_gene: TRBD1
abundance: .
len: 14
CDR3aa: CASSFTGAGNTIYF
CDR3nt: TGTGCCAGCAGCTTTACAGGGGCTGGAAACACCATATATTTT

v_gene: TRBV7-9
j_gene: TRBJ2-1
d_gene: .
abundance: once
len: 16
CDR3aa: CASSPGALATYNEQFF
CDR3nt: TGTGCCAGCAGTCCAGGGGCCTTAGCCACCTACAATGAGCAGTTCTTC

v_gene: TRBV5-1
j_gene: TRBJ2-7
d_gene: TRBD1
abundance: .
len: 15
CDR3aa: CASSGSPGQGHEQYF
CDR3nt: TGCGCCAGCAGCGGCAGCCCCGGACAGGGTCACGAGCAGTACTTC

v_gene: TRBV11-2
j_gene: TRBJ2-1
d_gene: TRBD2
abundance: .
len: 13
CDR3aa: CASSFTSGRGQFF
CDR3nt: TGTGCCAGCAGCTTCACTAGCGGGAGGGGACAGTTCTTC

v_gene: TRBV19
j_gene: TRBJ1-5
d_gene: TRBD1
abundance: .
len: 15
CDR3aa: CASSRDSLSNQPQHF
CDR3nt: TGTGCCAGTAGTCGGGACAGCCTTAGCAATCAGCCCCAGCATTTT

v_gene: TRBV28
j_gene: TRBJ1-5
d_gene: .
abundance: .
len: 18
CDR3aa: CASSSPEGGAAQNQPQHF
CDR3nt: TGTGCCAGCAGTTCCCCAGAGGGAGGGGCAGCTCAGAATCAGCCCCAGCATTTT

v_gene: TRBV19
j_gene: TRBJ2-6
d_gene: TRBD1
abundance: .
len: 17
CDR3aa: CASNRDRESSGANVLTF
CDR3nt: TGTGCCAGTAATCGGGACAGGGAAAGCTCTGGGGCCAACGTCCTGACTTTC

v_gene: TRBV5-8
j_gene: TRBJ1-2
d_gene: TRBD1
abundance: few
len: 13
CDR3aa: CASSWTGNYGYTF
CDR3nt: TGTGCCAGCAGCTGGACAGGGAACTATGGCTACACCTTC

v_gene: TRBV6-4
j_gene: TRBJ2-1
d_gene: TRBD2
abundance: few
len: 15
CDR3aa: CASSPGTSGSNEQFF
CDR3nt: TGTGCCAGCAGTCCCGGGACTAGCGGGAGCAATGAGCAGTTCTTC

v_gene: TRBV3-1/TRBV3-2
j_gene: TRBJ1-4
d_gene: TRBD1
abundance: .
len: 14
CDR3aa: CASSRGQGVGKLFF
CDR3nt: TGTGCCAGCAGCCGGGGACAGGGTGTCGGGAAACTGTTTTTT